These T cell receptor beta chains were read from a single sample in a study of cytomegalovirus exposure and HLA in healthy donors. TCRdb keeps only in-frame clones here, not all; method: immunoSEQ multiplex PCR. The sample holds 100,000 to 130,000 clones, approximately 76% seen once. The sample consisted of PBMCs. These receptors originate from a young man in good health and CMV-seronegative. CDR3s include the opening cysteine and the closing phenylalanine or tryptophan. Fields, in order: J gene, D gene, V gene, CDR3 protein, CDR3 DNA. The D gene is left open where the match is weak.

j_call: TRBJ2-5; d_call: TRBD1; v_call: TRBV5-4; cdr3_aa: CASSGGQGETQYF; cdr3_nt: TGTGCCAGCAGCGGAGGACAGGGGGAGACCCAGTACTTC
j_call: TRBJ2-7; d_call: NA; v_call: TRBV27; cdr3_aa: CASSATGTSYEQYF; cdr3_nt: TGTGCCAGCAGTGCCACCGGGACATCTTACGAGCAGTACTTC
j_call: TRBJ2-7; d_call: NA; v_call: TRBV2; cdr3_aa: CASSDRSGVSYEQYF; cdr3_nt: TGTGCCAGCAGTGATCGGTCGGGGGTGTCGTACGAGCAGTACTTC
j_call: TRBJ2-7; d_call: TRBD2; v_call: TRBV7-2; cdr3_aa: CASSLEGGGSYEQYF; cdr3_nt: TGTGCCAGCAGCCTAGAGGGCGGGGGCTCCTACGAGCAGTACTTC
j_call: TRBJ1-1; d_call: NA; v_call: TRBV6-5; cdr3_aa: CASSTPSRERAFF; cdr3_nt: TGTGCCAGCAGTACACCCTCACGGGAACGAGCTTTCTTT
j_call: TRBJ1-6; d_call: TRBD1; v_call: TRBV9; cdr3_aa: CASSHRTGNNSPLHF; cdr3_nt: TGTGCCAGCAGCCACCGGACAGGCAATAATTCACCCCTCCACTTT
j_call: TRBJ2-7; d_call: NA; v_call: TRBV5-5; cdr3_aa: CASSLSGVDEQYF; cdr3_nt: TGTGCCAGCAGCTTGTCAGGGGTGGACGAGCAGTACTTC
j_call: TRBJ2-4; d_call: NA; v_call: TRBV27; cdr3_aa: CASRRGGGGIQYF; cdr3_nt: TGTGCCAGCAGAAGAGGGGGGGGAGGCATTCAGTACTTC
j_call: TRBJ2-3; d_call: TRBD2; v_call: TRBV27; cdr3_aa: CASTGGGPAPDTQYF; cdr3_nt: TGTGCCAGCACTGGCGGGGGACCCGCCCCAGATACGCAGTATTTT
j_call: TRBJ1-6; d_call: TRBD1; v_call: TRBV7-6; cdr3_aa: CASSFYRGSPLHF; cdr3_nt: TGTGCCAGCAGCTTTTACAGGGGATCACCCCTCCACTTT
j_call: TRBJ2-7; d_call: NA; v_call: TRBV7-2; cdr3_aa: CASSPMQGSGQYF; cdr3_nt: TGTGCCAGCAGCCCAATGCAGGGGTCCGGGCAGTACTTC